This TCR beta chain was sequenced during a study of shared clonotypes between healthy human individuals. General observations from the study: The donor pool, a small one, limited the genetic and exposure-history diversity represented.

The V gene end was trimmed by 5 bases and the J gene end by 4 bases; junction bases not matched to a gene: 9. Germline V lookup: CDR1 SGHAT, CDR2 FQNNGV. The CDR3 is 15 residues long. A deep-level run was used for the assay. Assay: immunoSEQ multiplex PCR; the TCRdb copy retains only in-frame clones and omits some. The data contain 1.4 million to 1.5 million clones, around 97% of them singletons. All participating donors were Caucasian adults from Nashville, Tennessee. Notes on this clone: Its target is unknown.

The receptor was derived from a man younger than 45 in good health. Specimen: naive CD4+ T cells sorted from blood. As to subset: CD45RA+ positively selected. The V and J genes are TRBV11-2 and TRBJ1-2, with 8 bases that match TRBD1. CDR3 loop: CASSRSDRGVYGYTF. The CDR3 DNA reads TGTGCCAGCAGCCGTTCCGACAGGGGAGTCTATGGCTACACCTTC.